This TCR beta chain is drawn from a study of cytomegalovirus exposure and HLA in healthy donors. Study findings and constraints: Later genetic work tied a missense DCLRE1C variant to beta-chain V and J trimming. Roughly even sequencing depth across donors was the assumption behind the presence/absence analyses. In a later analysis, compared with equally common non-associated chains, HLA-associated beta chains were more expanded. Specificity for CMV antigens was confirmed in vitro for a few of the CMV-associated chains.

Germline-derived CDR1 and CDR2 are MNHEY and SMNVEV (reference sequence). Trimming removed 5 bases from V and 1 base from J, with 15 bases in between. The CDR3 extends over 15 amino acids. Primers: 60 Vbeta forward and 13 Jbeta reverse. Here immunoSEQ multiplex PCR was the method, and the copy in TCRdb shows in-frame clones only, minus some. The data show some 70,000 clones, about 61% seen once. On this clone: Its matching antigen is unknown.

The receptor was isolated from a woman between 50 and 59 years old in good health and CMV-seronegative. The rearrangement uses TRBV27 and TRBJ2-7; possibly TRBD2 for D (6 bases). Sequencing was carried out using PBMCs. DNA of the CDR3: TGTGCCAGCAGTCCTGACCGGGACTGGTCCTACGAGCAGTACTTC. Protein sequence: CASSPDRDWSYEQYF.